The clone carrying this TCR beta chain has just a few counts. The data derive from a study of T-cell reconstitution after alpha-beta-depleted transplantation in children. As it was prepared, the TCRbeta library received unique molecular identifiers. In TCRdb, the PCR reads were re-called with MiXCR into one record per CDR3 protein. The sample holds hundreds of thousands of distinct CDR3 sequences, roughly 24% seen once. CDR3 length equals 14 residues. Between the trimmed V and J ends, which lost 1 base and 6 bases, there was a span of 14 bases. Germline-derived CDR1 and CDR2 are SGHRS and YFSETQ. This specimen consisted of PBMCs, mostly from graft donor cells, obtained 360 days after TCRalphabeta/CD19-depleted stem cell transplant. This receptor was identified in a boy less than two years old who had a stem cell transplant for acute myeloid leukemia, so the T cells may come from the graft donor. V gene TRBV5-1 combines with J gene TRBJ2-7; possible D gene TRBD1, 5 bases. The CDR3 here is CASSLWAGRGEQYF. Written as DNA, the CDR3 is TGCGCCAGCAGCTTGTGGGCAGGGCGAGGCGAGCAGTACTTC.